This entry concerns a single T cell receptor (beta chain). The clone's antigen remains unknown. Qualities for individual bases were not recorded, and no much larger clone is one base off. TCR CDR3 regions were amplified from genomic DNA by multiplex PCR using the deep immunoSEQ assay. Extracted genomic DNA from each cell subset was spread evenly across all wells of several immunoSEQ 96-well plates, with each plate serving as a replicate. Each replicate PCR for sorted subsets received approximately 220 ng genomic DNA, equal to roughly 33,000 T cell genomes. The purified libraries were quantified using a Qubit 3.0 fluorometer, sized with a Bioanalyzer 2100, and then quantified again using the KAPA Library Quantification kit. Every immunoSEQ 96-well plate was sequenced on a dedicated single-read 150-cycle Illumina NextSeq 550 flow cell. Concerning the study's data processing: Because the immunoSEQ output held only junctional sequences and lacked quality scores, the filtering could not match the filtering applied to full-length reads. To assign V/J genes and CDR3, sequences were annotated against IMGT germline references using PyIR, a Python wrapper for IgBLAST v1.9. Any read was removed if the V/J assignment was weak (E-value above 1e-6), the CDR3 was missing, or the read contained stop codons, out-of-frame junctions, or ambiguous translated residues. V3J clonotypes were defined by identical inferred V gene, J gene, and CDR3 amino acid sequence. The percentage overlap between two repertoires was calculated by dividing the number of shared unique clonotypes by the size of the smaller repertoire. Repertoire richness was assessed with RTK rarefaction, the Chao1 estimator, and Recon v2.1 estimates of unobserved clonotypes. Generation probabilities were computed with OLGA for all TCRbeta clonotypes obtained by the gDNA method from a handful of donors. The immuneACCESS repertoire file appears here via TCRdb, limited to in-frame rearrangements. These files lack a portion of the clones; in checked studies, under half of the deficit traces to unresolved V genes, and the cause of the others is not known. From that table come the V and J calls and clone size; the DNA was used to work out D and trimming. Here the sample has some 1.1 million clones; approximately 80% occur a single time. Approximately 0.95% of the sample is held by the ten biggest clonotypes.

CDR1 and CDR2 (SNHLY, FYNNEI) derive from the germline V gene. Trimming leaves V shorter by 7 bases and J shorter by 4 bases, with the junction holding 7 bases beyond the gene matches. Taken from cysteine to phenylalanine, the CDR3 has 14 residues. Of all the DNA, just the CDR3 is kept, 42 bases in frame from base 1. The donors were healthy, HIV-negative adults who had no recently reported acute infections or vaccinations. Every donor was a Caucasian adult living in Nashville, Tennessee, USA. Magnetic negative selection was used to enrich CD4+ T cells, after which naive cells were positively selected on CD45RA and the negative fraction became the memory subset. Blood was collected by leukapheresis, and PBMCs were isolated by Ficoll-Histopaque density gradient centrifugation and then cryopreserved in liquid nitrogen vapor phase. Analytical flow cytometry was used to check the purity and quantity of every magnetically sorted T cell population. Genomic DNA was isolated from every sorted fraction and measured by UV absorbance on a Nanodrop 2000c.

The sample belongs to a study of shared clonotypes between healthy human individuals (dated by TCRdb to the early 2020s). Broadly, across the study: A few men and two women, aged 18 to 49 years, made up the cohort. Different laboratories and diverse techniques were used to prepare libraries and sequence TCR repertoires, to increase sequencing depth and limit assay-specific biases. Between about 0.9 and 10 billion PBMCs per donor were obtained by leukapheresis. For each donor, CD4 naive and CD4 memory were each given three plates, CD8 naive was given two plates, and CD8 memory was given one plate. To estimate repertoire size and how much clonotype sharing occurs between individuals, the study deeply sequenced the blood TCR repertoires of roughly 5 healthy adults.

General conclusions and limits of the study: Incomplete sequencing was indicated by rarefaction of sorted-subset datasets, despite the large sequencing depth. Pairwise subsampling indicated that sequencing depth was expected to affect the degree of clonotype sharing among donors. Sampling was limited to blood, and TCR repertoires in tissue likely differ from TCR repertoires in blood. Because the study included a small number of donors, the genetic and exposure-history diversity represented was limited. Compared with non-shared clonotypes, the clonotypes found in all four sorted-subset donors had higher generation probabilities. Naive subsets generally had larger estimated clonotype richness than memory subsets. Sharing across four donors was observed for about 5% of naive CD4, 3% to 3.5% of naive CD8, 2% to 2.5% of memory CD4, and over 0.3% of memory CD8 clonotypes.

This receptor was obtained from a man younger than 35 in good health. Some clones in this sample may be carry-over from other donors' samples. Input material: memory CD4+ T cells from PBMCs. This sample's cell subset or site label indicates: CD45RA-negative fraction. The sequence is built from TRBV2 and TRBJ1-1, and TRBD1 aligns with 9 junction nucleotides. CDR3 region: CASTRQGDSTEAFF. In nucleotides, the sequence is TGTGCCAGCACCCGACAGGGGGATAGCACTGAAGCTTTCTTT.